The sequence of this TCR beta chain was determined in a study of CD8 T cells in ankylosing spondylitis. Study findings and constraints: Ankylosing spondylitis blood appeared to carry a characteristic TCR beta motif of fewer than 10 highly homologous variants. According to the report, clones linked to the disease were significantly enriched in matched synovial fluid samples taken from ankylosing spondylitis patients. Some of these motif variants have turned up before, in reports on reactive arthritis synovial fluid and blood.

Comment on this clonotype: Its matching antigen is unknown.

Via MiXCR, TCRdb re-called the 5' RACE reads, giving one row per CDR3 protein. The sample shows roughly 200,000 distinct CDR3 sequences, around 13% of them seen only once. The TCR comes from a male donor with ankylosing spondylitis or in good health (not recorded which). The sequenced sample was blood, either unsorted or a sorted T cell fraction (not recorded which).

Here the CDR3 DNA reads TGTGCCAGCAGCCAACCACCGGGACAGGGAGCGAACACCGGGGAGCTGTTTTTT. Encoded protein: CASSQPPGQGANTGELFF. The J gene is TRBJ2-2, the V gene TRBV11-1; TRBD1 matches 9 bases. The CDR3 has 18 amino acids. J lost 0 bases, V lost 5 bases, and 10 bases had no gene match. CDR1 and CDR2 (germline): SGHAT, FQDESV (reference sequence).